This T cell receptor (beta chain) originates from a study of cytomegalovirus exposure and HLA in healthy donors. CDR1 is MDHEN, CDR2 SYDVKM, per germline. The CDR3 contains 16 residues. V lost 5 bases and J 4 bases, leaving 19 bases between the germline ends. Using immunoSEQ multiplex PCR, the repertoire was profiled, and TCRdb retains in-frame clones only, with some absent. Here the sample spans 130,000 to 150,000 clones, approximately 90% being singletons. The source is a woman in her 30s in good health and CMV-seropositive. The rearrangement joins TRBV28 to TRBJ2-3; D call uncertain. The sample was PBMCs. CDR3 loop: CASSLYGPSLADTQYF. The CDR3 bases are TGTGCCAGCAGTCTTTACGGTCCATCTTTAGCAGATACGCAGTATTTT.